Below, 16 T cell receptor beta chains from the same sample are listed, as sequenced in a study of T-cell memory formation after mild COVID-19. TCRdb re-derived calls from the 5' RACE reads in MiXCR, one entry per CDR3 protein. The profile covers roughly 150,000 distinct CDR3 sequences, with 10% to 15% appearing a single time and approximately 3.4% taken by the ten largest. Sequencing used PBMCs or a T cell subset sorted from them (not recorded which). These receptors came from a man younger than 30 who had mild COVID-19 (a few samples of this study predate the infection). Cell type and time point are not known.

V usage is TRBV5-1 and J usage is TRBJ2-6; no clear D. This CDR3 spans 14 amino acids. V was clipped by 5 bases and J by 0 bases, with 6 bases between them. Germline assignment: CDR1 SGHRS and CDR2 YFSETQ. CDR3 protein: CASSWDSGANVLTF. CDR3 nucleotides: TGCGCCAGCAGTTGGGACTCTGGGGCCAACGTCCTGACTTTC.

This sequence joins TRBV6-5 and TRBJ2-5; D not certain. The CDR3 sequence is 15 residues long. Germline V CDR1 and CDR2: MNHEY, SVGAGI. Trimming took 6 bases from V and 2 from J, leaving 16 bases between them. CDR3 nucleotides: TGTGCCAGCAGACCTAGTTTGGCCAGTCAAGAGACCCAGTACTTC. This translates into CASRPSLASQETQYF.

This clonotype was found many times. The rearrangement joins TRBV27 to TRBJ2-2; 9 bases match TRBD2. Germline-derived CDR1 and CDR2 are MNHEY and SMNVEV (reference sequence). Trimming cost V 6 bases and J 4 bases; bases outside gene matches: 6. The CDR3 runs 15 residues. CDR3 loop: CASRLRGGLTGELFF. As DNA, the CDR3 is TGTGCCAGCAGGTTGCGGGGGGGCCTCACCGGGGAGCTGTTTTTT.

The rearrangement links TRBV10-3 to TRBJ2-1; a possible D gene is TRBD2 (5 bases). The CDR3 is 15 amino acids. Germline V gives CDR1 ENHRY, CDR2 SYGVKD. The ends were cut back, 8 bases at V and 6 bases at J, with 20 bases in the middle. CDR3 coding DNA: TGTGCCATCTGCCCCGGAGGCAGCAATATCAATGAGCAGTTCTTC. Translating it yields CAICPGGSNINEQFF.

The chain combines TRBV20-1 with TRBJ2-3; 8 nucleotides line up with TRBD2. Germline V CDR1 and CDR2: DFQATT, SNEGSKA (reference sequence). Trimming cost V 3 bases and J 6 bases; bases outside gene matches: 8. This CDR3 has 14 amino acids. CDR3: CSASQAGGRDTQYF. DNA for the CDR3: TGCAGTGCTAGCCAGGCGGGGGGCCGTGATACGCAGTATTTT.

This clonotype has a handful of counts. This chain uses TRBV7-8 with TRBJ2-3; no firm D call. Trimming took 5 bases from V and 6 from J, leaving 15 bases between them. Looked up from germline, CDR1 is SGHVS and CDR2 is FQNEAQ. This CDR3 is 14 amino acids long. The chain's CDR3 is CASSQPGFVDTQYF. Here the CDR3 DNA reads TGTGCCAGCAGCCAACCCGGTTTTGTGGATACGCAGTATTTT.

The rearrangement links TRBV12-3 or TRBV12-4 to TRBJ2-3; TRBD2 might be the D (6 bases). Trimming took 4 bases from V and 3 from J, leaving 8 bases between them. The CDR3 is made up of 13 amino acids. The CDR3 loop is CASSSEGTDTQYF. The CDR3 region has the DNA TGTGCCAGCAGTTCGGAGGGTACAGATACGCAGTATTTT.

The chain joins TRBV5-1 to TRBJ2-3; 10 bases are shared with TRBD2. Germline CDR1 and CDR2: SGHRS and YFSETQ. The junction had 4 bases not matched to a gene; V was cut back by 0 bases and J by 6 bases. The CDR3 covers 15 residues. The CDR3 DNA reads as TGCGCCAGCAGCTTGGCCAGCGGGGGGGCGGATACGCAGTATTTT. It yields the protein CASSLASGGADTQYF. Variable domain in full (rest from reference TRBV5-1 and TRBJ2-3): KAGVTQTPRYLIKTRGQQVTLSCSPISGHRSVSWYQQTPGQGLQFLFEYFSETQRNKGNFPGRFSGRQFSNSRSEMNVSTLELGDSALYLCASSLASGGADTQYFGPGTRLTVL.

This clonotype was detected many times. CDR3 sequence: CSAFSAGTINTGELFF. CDR3 nucleotides: TGCAGTGCTTTTTCCGCCGGGACAATTAACACCGGGGAGCTGTTTTTT. The chain links TRBV20-1 to TRBJ2-2, with D possibly matching TRBD1 (6 bases). The CDR3 spans 16 residues. V shed 5 bases and J shed 2 bases, with 18 bases lying between them. The germline V gene has CDR1 DFQATT and CDR2 SNEGSKA (reference sequence).

A few counts support this clonotype. V is TRBV4-2 and J is TRBJ1-1; D is unclear. Looked up from germline, CDR1 is LGHNA and CDR2 is YNFKEQ. V lost 1 base and J lost 0, with 6 bases in between. The CDR3 covers 14 residues. The CDR3 DNA is TGTGCCAGCAGCCAAGGCAGTTTGAACACTGAAGCTTTCTTT. It translates to CASSQGSLNTEAFF.

A remark on this clonotype: A much larger clonotype is one base distant, so this may be a read error. The rearrangement uses TRBV5-1 and TRBJ1-5; no clear D. Germline V lookup: CDR1 SGHRS, CDR2 YFSETQ. With 4 bases removed from V and 4 bases from J, the gap between germline ends came to 15 bases. The CDR3 loop spans 15 amino acids. The CDR3 here is CASSQRHGSNQPQHF. The CDR3 DNA follows: TGCGCCAGCAGCCAAAGACATGGGTCGAATCAGCCCCAGCATTTT.

The J gene is TRBJ2-1, the V gene TRBV11-2; D unclear. In germline, CDR1 is SGHAT, CDR2 FQNNGV. Trimming cost V 6 bases and J 7 bases, with 19 bases left between them. CDR3 size: 15 residues. Here the CDR3 DNA reads TGTGCCAGCAGTTCCGCAGGTATCCTATCAAATGAGCAGTTCTTC. Translating gives CASSSAGILSNEQFF.

This clonotype was found many times. The rearrangement uses TRBV2 and TRBJ2-5; 7 bases are a match to TRBD1. The junction had 17 bases not matched to a gene; V was cut back by 4 bases and J by 6 bases. The germline V gene encodes CDR1 SNHLY and CDR2 FYNNEI. CDR3 length equals 17 residues. CDR3 residues: CASSVFSRGRTGKTQYF. The DNA for the CDR3 is TGTGCCAGCAGTGTCTTTTCCAGGGGGAGAACCGGGAAGACCCAGTACTTC.

This clonotype has more than one count but fewer than ten. The chain uses TRBV6-2 or TRBV6-3 and TRBJ2-7; no clear D. This CDR3 region has 11 residues. V lost 2 bases and J 12 bases, leaving 11 bases between the germline ends. Per germline, CDR1 MNHEY and CDR2 SVGEGT. The CDR3 loop reads CASSYGERRYF. The CDR3 nucleotides are TGTGCCAGCAGTTACGGCGAGAGGCGGTACTTC.

This clonotype was seen a handful of times. The V call is TRBV5-1, the J call TRBJ1-1, with 7 positions matching TRBD1. J gave up 0 bases and V 7 bases, and 3 bases lay outside the gene matches. CDR3 length equals 13 residues. The germline CDR1 and CDR2 sequences are SGHRS and YFSETQ. CDR3 loop: CASSDRLNTEAFF. CDR3 DNA sequence: TGCGCCAGCTCGGACAGGCTGAACACTGAAGCTTTCTTT.

This clonotype was detected only a few times. The gene calls are TRBV11-3 and TRBJ1-3; no clear D. V gave up 5 bases and J gave up 0 bases, with 5 bases separating them. Germline CDR1 SGHNT, CDR2 YENEEA. The CDR3 extends over 13 amino acids. CDR3 region: CASSTNSGNTIYF. The CDR3 DNA follows: TGTGCCAGCAGCACAAACTCTGGAAACACCATATATTTT. The full variable domain, rest sourced from reference TRBV11-3 and TRBJ1-3, is EAGVVQSPRYKIIEKKQPVAFWCNPISGHNTLYWYLQNLGQGPELLIRYENEEAVDDSQLPKDRFSAERLKGVDSTLKIQPAELGDSAVYLCASSTNSGNTIYFGEGSWLTVV.